This TCR beta chain was documented in a study of T cells in Graves' hyperthyroidism and ophthalmopathy. With respect to this clonotype: Its antigen remains unknown. A junction end diverges from the germline sequence, so it may reflect a read error.

The hyperthyroidism was newly diagnosed and had lasted under 2 months; the patients were aged 18 to 65. The authors obtained PBMCs from around 11 ml of fresh peripheral blood. The CDR3 has 15 residues. Germline CDR1 is SGHDN and CDR2 is FVKESK. The TCR beta CDR3 regions underwent amplification using RNA transcripts as the source. The study used the HTBI primer set for a first-round RT-PCR of the TCR CDR3. Each CDR3 protein is one row after TCRdb ran MiXCR on the multiplex PCR reads. The profile shows fewer than 850,000 distinct CDR3 sequences, roughly 17% of them singletons. Study outcomes and limitations: Most expanded thyroid clonotypes above 0.001 also appeared in blood.

The V call is TRBV14, the J call TRBJ1-3; 8 bases align to TRBD1. Sequencing was performed on blood. This clonotype originated in a man between 50 and 59 years old with Graves' hyperthyroidism. CDR3 nucleotides: TGTACCAGCAGAAGGACAGGGAAGTCTGGAAACACCATATATTTT. Translating gives CTSRRTGKSGNTIYF.